These 6 T cell receptor beta chains were all obtained from the same sample, sequenced in a study of T cell changes during pregnancy in multiple sclerosis. Only in-frame clones appear in the TCRdb table, and some are missing; sequencing was by immunoSEQ multiplex PCR. The data contain about 67,000 clones, 75% to 95% of them singletons. The specimen comprised peripheral blood, sampled in the first trimester of pregnancy. The receptor set was obtained from a female donor with multiple sclerosis, enrolled in a pregnancy study.

The chain joins TRBV5-1 to TRBJ2-2; a possible D gene is TRBD1 (6 bases). Trimming took off 0 bases at V and 7 bases at J, with 13 bases between the two ends. The CDR3 totals 15 residues. Germline V lookup: CDR1 SGHRS, CDR2 YFSETQ. CDR3 sequence reads: CASSLEVQGSGELFF. CDR3 nucleotide sequence: TGCGCCAGCAGCTTGGAAGTTCAGGGGAGCGGGGAGCTGTTTTTT.

The CDR3 sequence is CASSLRFGRGTEAFF. CDR3 nucleotides: TGTGCCAGCAGCTTGCGGTTCGGGCGGGGCACTGAAGCTTTCTTT. The chain uses TRBV5-6 and TRBJ1-1, with D hard to call. Germline-derived CDR1 and CDR2 are SGHDT and YYEEEE. This CDR3 is 15 amino acids long. Trimming took off 1 base at V and 4 bases at J, with 14 bases between the two ends.

V is TRBV29-1 and J is TRBJ2-7; D gene ambiguous. V was trimmed by 4 bases and J by 2 bases, leaving 12 bases between them. CDR1 SQVTM and CDR2 ANQGSEA come from the germline V gene. The CDR3 consists of 13 residues. The CDR3 loop is CSVGRGLAYEQYF. The CDR3 coding sequence is TGCAGCGTTGGCAGAGGATTAGCCTACGAGCAGTACTTC.

The rearrangement links TRBV7-9 to TRBJ2-2; D gene uncertain. V was cut by 10 bases and J by 4 bases, with 10 bases left in between. Germline V gene sequence: CDR1 SEHNR, CDR2 FQNEAQ (reference sequence). The CDR3 is 12 amino acids. CDR3 sequence (DNA): TGTGCCACCCAGCGTTCCACCGGGGAGCTGTTTTTT. Translated: CATQRSTGELFF.

The table lists this clone with a count of one. The chain recombines TRBV19 with TRBJ2-3; D not certain. CDR1 is LNHDA, CDR2 SQIVND, per germline (reference sequence). This CDR3 region has 11 residues. V lost 2 bases and J lost 5, with 2 bases in between. CDR3 sequence (DNA): TGTGCCAGTAGTATACTAGATACGCAGTATTTT. Translated: CASSILDTQYF. The full variable domain, its missing parts supplied by reference TRBV19 and TRBJ2-3, is DGGITQSPKYLFRKEGQNVTLSCEQNLNHDAMYWYRQDPGQGLRLIYYSQIVNDFQKGDIAEGYSVSREKKESFPLTVTSAQKNPTAFYLCASSILDTQYFGPGTRLTVL.

J is TRBJ2-7 and V is TRBV15; D is unresolved. V was shortened by 8 bases and J by 4 bases, with 15 bases between the two germline ends. The CDR3 length is 13 residues. From germline, CDR1 is LNHNV and CDR2 YYDKDF (reference sequence). The CDR3 nucleotides are TGTGCCACCTCGCCGAGACATACTTACGAGCAGTACTTC. Translating it yields CATSPRHTYEQYF.